The rows below give T cell receptor beta chains drawn from one sample of a study of T-cell reconstitution after alpha-beta-depleted transplantation in children. TCRdb itself ran the PCR reads through MiXCR, one entry per CDR3 protein. The profile shows fewer than 750,000 distinct CDR3 sequences, 20% to 25% of them singletons. Sample: PBMCs, mostly from graft donor cells, taken 360 days after TCRalphabeta/CD19-depleted stem cell transplant. These receptors came from a boy under two years old who had a stem cell transplant for acute myeloid leukemia, so the T cells may come from the graft donor. Each CDR3 is given with its conserved first and last residue. The D gene is left open where the match is weak. Expanded clones get a size class; other rows say once, few or many, or leave the size out.

>.|.|TRBV28|TRBJ2-2
TGTGCCAGCAGTTGGGCCCCGAACACCGGGGAGCTGTTTTTT
CASSWAPNTGELFF
>.|.|TRBV6-1|TRBJ2-7
TGTGCCAGCAGTCGGCCGGGACGGGGGATGCAGCAGTACTTC
CASSRPGRGMQQYF
>many|.|TRBV20-1|TRBJ1-5
TGCAGTGCTAGAGAGCCCACATCGAATCAGCCCCAGCATTTT
CSAREPTSNQPQHF
>.|TRBD2|TRBV12-3/TRBV12-4|TRBJ2-1
TGTGCCAGCAGTTCCCCTAGCGGGGGGAACTACAATGAGCAGTTCTTC
CASSSPSGGNYNEQFF
>.|.|TRBV7-2|TRBJ2-4
TGTGCCAGCAACGACGTGGGGCTAGCCAAAAACATTCAGTACTTC
CASNDVGLAKNIQYF
>.|.|TRBV5-1|TRBJ2-3
TGCGCCAGCAGCTTGGCCCGTAGAGGCACAGATACGCAGTATTTT
CASSLARRGTDTQYF
>.|.|TRBV5-1|TRBJ2-4
TGCGCCAGCAGCTTGGGCGACTCTACAAACATTCAGTACTTC
CASSLGDSTNIQYF
>.|.|TRBV20-1|TRBJ2-7
TGCAGTGCCTGGGACTTTACCTTCTACGAGCAGTACTTC
CSAWDFTFYEQYF
>many|TRBD2|TRBV4-3|TRBJ2-7
TGCGCCAGCAGCCCAGACGCAGGGAGGGCCTACGAGCAGTACTTC
CASSPDAGRAYEQYF
>.|.|TRBV29-1|TRBJ2-3
TGCAGCGTTTGGGGCACAGATACGCAGTATTTT
CSVWGTDTQYF
>.|TRBD1|TRBV9|TRBJ2-4
TGTGCCAGCAGCCCGATGACAGGGGGCACGTCGGACATTCAGTACTTC
CASSPMTGGTSDIQYF
>many|.|TRBV20-1|TRBJ1-5
TGCAGTGCTGCGGGACCGGGAGTAAGCTACGATCATCAGCCCCAGCATTTT
CSAAGPGVSYDHQPQHF
>.|.|TRBV10-3|TRBJ2-5
TGTGCCATCAAGGACTTGCCAGAGAAAGAGACCCAGTACTTC
CAIKDLPEKETQYF
>once|TRBD1|TRBV20-1|TRBJ1-2
TGCAGTGCTTTCACCCCCGACAGGGACTATGGGGGAGGCTACACCTTC
CSAFTPDRDYGGGYTF
>few|TRBD1|TRBV5-1|TRBJ2-1
TGCGCCAGCAGCTTCGAGGGGGCAAATGAGCAGTTCTTC
CASSFEGANEQFF
>many|TRBD1|TRBV28|TRBJ2-3
TGTGCCAGCAGTTTTGACAGGGTAGCGGATACGCAGTATTTT
CASSFDRVADTQYF
>.|TRBD1|TRBV20-1|TRBJ1-2
TGCAGTGCTAGAGGAGGACAGGGTCTCGCCTATGGCTACACCTTC
CSARGGQGLAYGYTF
>.|.|TRBV5-1|TRBJ2-4
TGCGCCAGCAAGTCCGGTGCGACGGTCGCAAACATTCAGTACTTC
CASKSGATVANIQYF
>.|.|TRBV11-3|TRBJ2-5
TGTGCCAGCAGCTTAGGTCTTGCAGCCCAAGAGACCCAGTACTTC
CASSLGLAAQETQYF
>few|TRBD2|TRBV20-1|TRBJ2-1
TGCAGTGCGCGGACTAGCGGGGGAAACTACAATGAGCAGTTCTTC
CSARTSGGNYNEQFF
>many|.|TRBV5-1|TRBJ1-2
TGCGCCAGCAGCTCCAACAGGGACTATGGCTACACCTTC
CASSSNRDYGYTF
>many|.|TRBV3-1|TRBJ2-1
TGTGCCAGCAGCCCCAAGCCGGGGGGCAAGAGGAATGAGCAGTTCTTC
CASSPKPGGKRNEQFF
>.|.|TRBV13|TRBJ2-2
TGTGCCAGCAGCTTAGGACTAGGGTACACCGGGGAGCTGTTTTTT
CASSLGLGYTGELFF
>few|.|TRBV20-1|TRBJ2-3
TGCAGTGCCCGGACAGGGTGGGGGGGAGATACGCAGTATTTT
CSARTGWGGDTQYF
>once|.|TRBV20-1|TRBJ2-3
TGCAGTGCTAGAGATCCTAGGGGATACACAGATGCGCAGTATTTT
CSARDPRGYTDAQYF
>.|.|TRBV3-1|TRBJ2-3
TGTGCCAGCAGCCAACCGGGACTCCGTCCCGATACGCAGTATTTT
CASSQPGLRPDTQYF
>few|TRBD2|TRBV6-5|TRBJ2-1
TGTGCCAGCAGTCACACCGGGACTATCAATGAGCAGTTCTTC
CASSHTGTINEQFF
>many|.|TRBV30|TRBJ2-7
TGTGCCTGGAGGACTGGGACAGCGGGAGTGGACGAGCAGTACTTC
CAWRTGTAGVDEQYF
>many|.|TRBV4-3|TRBJ1-6
TGCGCCAGCAGCCCACTGAAGGGGAGACCCCTCCACTTT
CASSPLKGRPLHF
>many|.|TRBV29-1|TRBJ1-1
TGCAGCGTTCGGGGGGTAAACGGGTCAGCCTACGCGAACACTGAAGCTTTCTTT
CSVRGVNGSAYANTEAFF
>few|TRBD2|TRBV10-3|TRBJ2-3
TGTGCCATCAGTCGCGGGACTAGCGGGGGAGATACGCAGTATTTT
CAISRGTSGGDTQYF
>.|.|TRBV12-3/TRBV12-4|TRBJ2-5
TGTGCCAGCAGTCGACAGGCGGTTCAGACCCAGTACTTC
CASSRQAVQTQYF
>few|.|TRBV20-1|TRBJ2-1
TGCAGTGCTCTTCGCCCAGGGGATGAGCAGTTCTTC
CSALRPGDEQFF
>many|TRBD2|TRBV20-1|TRBJ2-3
TGCAGTGCTAGAGTTGGGCTAGCGGGGAACACAGATACGCAGTATTTT
CSARVGLAGNTDTQYF
>few|.|TRBV9|TRBJ2-1
TGTGCCAGCAGCGCGGGCAACGATGAGCAGTTCTTC
CASSAGNDEQFF
>many|.|TRBV12-3/TRBV12-4|TRBJ2-3
TGTGCCAGCAGCCCGCGGGACCATCGCACAGATACGCAGTATTTT
CASSPRDHRTDTQYF